This T cell receptor beta chain was sequenced in a study of T cell repertoires in cytomegalovirus infection. Study information: HLA-B-restricted CMV epitopes that are well studied were used alongside recently identified HLA-C-restricted ones. Carrying CMV and the relevant HLA type showed in public TCR beta signatures.

TCRdb analysed the reads with MiXCR anew, one entry per CDR3 protein. This table holds hundreds of thousands of distinct CDR3 sequences, around a third found once. Of note for this clonotype: Its cognate antigen is unknown.

This TCR was recovered from a human donor in good health (CMV status not recorded). Some clones in this sample may be carry-over from other donors' samples. Sequenced here: cultured CD8+ T cells from PBMCs, sampled from culture after CMV antigen stimulation.

The chain's CDR3 is CASSLSWNTGELFF. CDR3 nucleotides: TGTGCCAGCAGTTTAAGTTGGAACACCGGGGAGCTGTTTTTT. The chain recombines TRBV28 with TRBJ2-2; D gene unclear. Trimming removed 2 bases at V and 1 base at J, with 5 bases between. This CDR3 is 14 amino acids long. CDR1 MDHEN and CDR2 SYDVKM come from the germline V gene.